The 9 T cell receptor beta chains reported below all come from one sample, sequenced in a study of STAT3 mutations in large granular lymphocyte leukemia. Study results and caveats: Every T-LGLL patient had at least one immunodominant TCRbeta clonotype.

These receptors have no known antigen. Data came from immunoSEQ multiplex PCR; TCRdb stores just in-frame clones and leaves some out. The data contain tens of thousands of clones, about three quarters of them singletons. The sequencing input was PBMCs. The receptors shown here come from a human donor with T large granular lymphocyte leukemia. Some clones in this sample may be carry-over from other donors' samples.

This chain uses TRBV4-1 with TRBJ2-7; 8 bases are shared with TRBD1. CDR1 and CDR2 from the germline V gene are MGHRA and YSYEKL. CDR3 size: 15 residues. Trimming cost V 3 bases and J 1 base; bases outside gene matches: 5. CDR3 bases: TGCGCCAGCAGCCAGTTCGGACAGGGTTCCTACGAGCAGTACGTC. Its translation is CASSQFGQGSYEQYV.

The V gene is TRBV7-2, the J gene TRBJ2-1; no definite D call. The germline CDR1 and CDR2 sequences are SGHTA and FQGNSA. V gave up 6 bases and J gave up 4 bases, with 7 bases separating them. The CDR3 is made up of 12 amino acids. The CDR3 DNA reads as TGTGCCAGCAGTCAAAGTTACAATGAGCAGTTCTTC. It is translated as CASSQSYNEQFF. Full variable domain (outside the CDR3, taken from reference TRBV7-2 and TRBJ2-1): GAGVSQSPSNKVTEKGKDVELRCDPISGHTALYWYRQSLGQGLEFLIYFQGNSAPDKSGLPSDRFSAERTGGSVSTLTIQRTQQEDSAVYLCASSQSYNEQFFGPGTRLTVL.

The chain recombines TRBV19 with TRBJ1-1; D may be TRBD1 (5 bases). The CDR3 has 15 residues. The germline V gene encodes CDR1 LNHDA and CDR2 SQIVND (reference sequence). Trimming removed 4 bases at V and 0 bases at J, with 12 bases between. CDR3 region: CASSTRGLMNTEAFF. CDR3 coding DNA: TGTGCCAGTAGTACCCGGGGACTGATGAACACTGAAGCTTTCTTT.

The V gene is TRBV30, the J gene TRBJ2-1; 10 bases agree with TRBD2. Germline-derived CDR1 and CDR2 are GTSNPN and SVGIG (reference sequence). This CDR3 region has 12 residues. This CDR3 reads CVSGLADNEQFF. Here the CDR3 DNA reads TGTGTCTCAGGACTAGCGGACAATGAGCAGTTCTTC.

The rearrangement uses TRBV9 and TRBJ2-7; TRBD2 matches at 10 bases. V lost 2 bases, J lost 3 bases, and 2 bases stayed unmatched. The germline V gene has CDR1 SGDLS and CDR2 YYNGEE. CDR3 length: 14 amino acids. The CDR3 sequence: CASSVERGGYEQYF. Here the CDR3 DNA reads TGTGCCAGCAGCGTGGAGCGGGGGGGCTACGAGCAGTACTTC.

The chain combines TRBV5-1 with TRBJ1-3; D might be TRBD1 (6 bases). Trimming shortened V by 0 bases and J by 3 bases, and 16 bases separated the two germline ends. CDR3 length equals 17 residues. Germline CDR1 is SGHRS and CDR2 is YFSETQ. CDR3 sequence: CASSLAPGTTFGNTIYF. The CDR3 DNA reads TGCGCCAGCAGCTTGGCCCCCGGGACAACTTTTGGAAACACCATATATTTT.

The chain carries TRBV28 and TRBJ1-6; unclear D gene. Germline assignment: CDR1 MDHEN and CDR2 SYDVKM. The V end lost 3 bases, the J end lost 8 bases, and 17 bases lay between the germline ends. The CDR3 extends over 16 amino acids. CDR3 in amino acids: CASSFYRRLQHSPLHF. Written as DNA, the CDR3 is TGTGCCAGCAGTTTTTATCGGAGACTCCAGCATTCACCCCTCCACTTT. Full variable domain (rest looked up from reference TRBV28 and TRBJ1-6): DVKVTQSSRYLVKRTGEKVFLECVQDMDHENMFWYRQDPGLGLRLIYFSYDVKMKEKGDIPEGYSVSREKKERFSLILESASTNQTSMYLCASSFYRRLQHSPLHFGNGTRLTVT.

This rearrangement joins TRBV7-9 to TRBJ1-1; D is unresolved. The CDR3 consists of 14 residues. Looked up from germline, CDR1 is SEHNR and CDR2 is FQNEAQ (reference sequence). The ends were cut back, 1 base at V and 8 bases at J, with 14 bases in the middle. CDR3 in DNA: TGTGCCAGCAGCTTAGTACGGAGTACGGGGGAAGCTTTCTTT. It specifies CASSLVRSTGEAFF.

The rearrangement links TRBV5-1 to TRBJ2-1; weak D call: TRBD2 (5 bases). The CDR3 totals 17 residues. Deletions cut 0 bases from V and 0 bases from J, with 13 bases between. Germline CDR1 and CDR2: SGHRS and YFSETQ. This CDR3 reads CASSLENGVSSYNEQFF. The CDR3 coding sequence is TGCGCCAGCAGCTTGGAAAACGGGGTCAGCTCCTACAATGAGCAGTTCTTC.